This is a list of T cell receptor beta chains from one sample in a study of hypomethylating agent response in myelodysplastic syndrome. Sequencing was performed with immunoSEQ multiplex PCR; in TCRdb, only in-frame clones are kept and a portion is missing. The table records approximately 6,800 clones, around 87% of them present only once. The source material was bone marrow, sampled before or after starting hypomethylating agent treatment for myelodysplastic syndrome (not recorded which). All receptors derive from a human donor with myelodysplastic syndrome. Both conserved end residues are part of each CDR3. Each record gives: J gene, V gene, CDR3 protein.

>TRBJ2-1|TRBV7-9
CASSFDRGEQFF
>TRBJ1-3|TRBV5-4
CASSFRGGNTIYF
>TRBJ1-4|TRBV18
CASSTQQGAVEKLFF
>TRBJ2-1|TRBV14
CASSLGQGWGNEQFF
>TRBJ2-3|TRBV30
CAWTETTLTDTQYF
>TRBJ2-7|TRBV6-5
CASSSGLYEQYF
>TRBJ2-1|TRBV19
CASSPGQGAGGRYNEQFF
>TRBJ1-2|TRBV9
CASSVRGDTSNYGYTF
>TRBJ2-3|TRBV5-1
CASSWVLAGGTDTQYF
>TRBJ2-6|TRBV5-4
CASSPPKLGSGANVLTF
>TRBJ2-3|TRBV19
CASSTRTGAELDTQYF
>TRBJ1-1|TRBV5-1
CASSRGGQGAVNTEAFF
>TRBJ2-1|TRBV14
CASSQSYEGGEQFF
>TRBJ1-1|TRBV5-1
CASSFEGATEAFF
>TRBJ1-3|TRBV19
CASSHRGTGNTIYF
>TRBJ1-1|TRBV6-6
CASKRDTEAFF
>TRBJ2-5|TRBV9
CASSVGAWGAETQYF
>TRBJ1-2|TRBV6-5
CASRVGATASAGYTF
>TRBJ1-4|TRBV7-9
CASSPRTGGEKLFF
>TRBJ2-5|TRBV4-1
CASSQEETQYF
>TRBJ1-4|TRBV6-1
CASSGTGNTNEKLFF
>TRBJ1-2|TRBV7-6
CASSTGTLTNYGYTF
>TRBJ1-1|TRBV7-2
CASSLRAGQPNTEAFF
>TRBJ2-5|TRBV27
CASSPGLEMTQYF
>TRBJ2-7|TRBV13
CASSLAYSSGRSEQYF
>TRBJ2-1|TRBV7-9
CASSLALGGGAYNEQFF
>TRBJ2-1|TRBV7-2
CASSPLAGVNEQFF
>TRBJ2-1|TRBV2
CASRDTVGNEQFF
>TRBJ1-3|TRBV7-9
CASSLIEGGNTIYF
>TRBJ2-1|TRBV28
CASSSTGSGGGVIF
>TRBJ1-1|TRBV5-5
CASSFMIANTEAFF
>TRBJ1-1|TRBV2
CASSPGLSNTEAFF
>TRBJ1-5|TRBV4-2
CASSQTGIGNQPQHF
>TRBJ1-1|TRBV30
CAWSETANTEAFF
>TRBJ2-1|TRBV19
CASAVGSSYNEQFF
>TRBJ2-1|TRBV5-6
CASSPWLTDFNEQFF
>TRBJ2-3|TRBV5-6
CASSRDRTSGGADTQYF
>TRBJ1-2|TRBV6-5
CASTRGRGYTF
>TRBJ2-1|TRBV6-1
CASKGLAGTYNEQFF
>TRBJ2-1|TRBV4-1
CASSQEIRGEQFF
>TRBJ2-5|TRBV6-5
CASSPGLQETQYF
>TRBJ2-7|TRBV7-2
CASSLEAASYEQYF
>TRBJ1-2|TRBV19
CASSFEDRGGYTF
>TRBJ2-7|TRBV7-2
CASSRGAGGTYEQYF
>TRBJ1-6|TRBV28
CASSLSSPTQALPLHF
>TRBJ2-3|TRBV12-5
CASGLGSGGSGDTQYF
>TRBJ2-4|TRBV19
CASIKGNIQYF
>TRBJ1-4|TRBV5-6
CASSHRPAEKLFF
>TRBJ1-2|TRBV13
CASTISIGPRPSYGYTF
>TRBJ1-3|TRBV28
CASSYSSGNTIYF
>TRBJ1-3|TRBV7-2
CASSLNPAGGYDTIYF
>TRBJ1-6|TRBV5-1
CASRETNNSPLHF
>TRBJ2-5|TRBV13
CASSLGRGAGQQETQYF
>TRBJ1-1|TRBV18
CASSPGIMLGDVVTEAFF
>TRBJ1-6|TRBV5-1
CASSLVTADNSPLHF
>TRBJ2-7|TRBV30
CAWSVREGFGYEQYF